The entry that follows covers one T cell receptor beta chain sequence. This record belongs to a study of blood T cell repertoires in COVID-19. About the study: Acute-phase and convalescent COVID-19 samples originated in the United States, Italy and Spain. The cDNA or gDNA used as material had been derived from T cells, B-cell-depleted T cells, or PBMCs.

Under the authors' procedure: Cell counts per sample came from amplifying reference gene primers. The table came from immunoSEQ multiplex PCR; TCRdb's copy has only in-frame clones and leaves some out. The V and J calls and the clone size are those of that table, but D and trimming were determined from the DNA. The sample includes 250,000 to 300,000 clones, around 84% of them seen just once. The CDR3 is 14 residues long. In germline, CDR1 is LNHDA, CDR2 SQIVND (reference sequence). Trimming removed 2 bases from V and 1 base from J; junction bases left unmatched: 1. The Seattle patients joined while their infection was active and were tracked longitudinally afterward.

The chain combines TRBV19 with TRBJ1-1; 7 positions agree with TRBD1. The receptor was isolated from a woman aged 55-70 years with COVID-19, enrolled during active disease. Sequencing input: peripheral blood. DNA of the CDR3: TGTGCCAGTAGTATAAGGGGGCCGAACACTGAAGCTTTCTTT. Amino acid sequence: CASSIRGPNTEAFF.